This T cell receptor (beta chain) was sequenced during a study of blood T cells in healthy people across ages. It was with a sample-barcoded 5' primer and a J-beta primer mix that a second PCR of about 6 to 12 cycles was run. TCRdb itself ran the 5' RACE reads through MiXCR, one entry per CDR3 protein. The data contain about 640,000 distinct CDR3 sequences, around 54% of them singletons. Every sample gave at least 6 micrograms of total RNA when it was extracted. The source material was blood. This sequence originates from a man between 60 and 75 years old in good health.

The CDR3 loop reads CASSEGLAKNIQYF. The CDR3, as DNA: TGTGCCAGCAGCGAAGGACTAGCCAAAAACATTCAGTACTTC. V gene TRBV9 combines with J gene TRBJ2-4; D might be TRBD2 (5 bases). V gave up 3 bases and J gave up 0 bases, with 7 bases separating them. Germline V gene sequence: CDR1 SGDLS, CDR2 YYNGEE. The CDR3 sequence is 14 residues long.